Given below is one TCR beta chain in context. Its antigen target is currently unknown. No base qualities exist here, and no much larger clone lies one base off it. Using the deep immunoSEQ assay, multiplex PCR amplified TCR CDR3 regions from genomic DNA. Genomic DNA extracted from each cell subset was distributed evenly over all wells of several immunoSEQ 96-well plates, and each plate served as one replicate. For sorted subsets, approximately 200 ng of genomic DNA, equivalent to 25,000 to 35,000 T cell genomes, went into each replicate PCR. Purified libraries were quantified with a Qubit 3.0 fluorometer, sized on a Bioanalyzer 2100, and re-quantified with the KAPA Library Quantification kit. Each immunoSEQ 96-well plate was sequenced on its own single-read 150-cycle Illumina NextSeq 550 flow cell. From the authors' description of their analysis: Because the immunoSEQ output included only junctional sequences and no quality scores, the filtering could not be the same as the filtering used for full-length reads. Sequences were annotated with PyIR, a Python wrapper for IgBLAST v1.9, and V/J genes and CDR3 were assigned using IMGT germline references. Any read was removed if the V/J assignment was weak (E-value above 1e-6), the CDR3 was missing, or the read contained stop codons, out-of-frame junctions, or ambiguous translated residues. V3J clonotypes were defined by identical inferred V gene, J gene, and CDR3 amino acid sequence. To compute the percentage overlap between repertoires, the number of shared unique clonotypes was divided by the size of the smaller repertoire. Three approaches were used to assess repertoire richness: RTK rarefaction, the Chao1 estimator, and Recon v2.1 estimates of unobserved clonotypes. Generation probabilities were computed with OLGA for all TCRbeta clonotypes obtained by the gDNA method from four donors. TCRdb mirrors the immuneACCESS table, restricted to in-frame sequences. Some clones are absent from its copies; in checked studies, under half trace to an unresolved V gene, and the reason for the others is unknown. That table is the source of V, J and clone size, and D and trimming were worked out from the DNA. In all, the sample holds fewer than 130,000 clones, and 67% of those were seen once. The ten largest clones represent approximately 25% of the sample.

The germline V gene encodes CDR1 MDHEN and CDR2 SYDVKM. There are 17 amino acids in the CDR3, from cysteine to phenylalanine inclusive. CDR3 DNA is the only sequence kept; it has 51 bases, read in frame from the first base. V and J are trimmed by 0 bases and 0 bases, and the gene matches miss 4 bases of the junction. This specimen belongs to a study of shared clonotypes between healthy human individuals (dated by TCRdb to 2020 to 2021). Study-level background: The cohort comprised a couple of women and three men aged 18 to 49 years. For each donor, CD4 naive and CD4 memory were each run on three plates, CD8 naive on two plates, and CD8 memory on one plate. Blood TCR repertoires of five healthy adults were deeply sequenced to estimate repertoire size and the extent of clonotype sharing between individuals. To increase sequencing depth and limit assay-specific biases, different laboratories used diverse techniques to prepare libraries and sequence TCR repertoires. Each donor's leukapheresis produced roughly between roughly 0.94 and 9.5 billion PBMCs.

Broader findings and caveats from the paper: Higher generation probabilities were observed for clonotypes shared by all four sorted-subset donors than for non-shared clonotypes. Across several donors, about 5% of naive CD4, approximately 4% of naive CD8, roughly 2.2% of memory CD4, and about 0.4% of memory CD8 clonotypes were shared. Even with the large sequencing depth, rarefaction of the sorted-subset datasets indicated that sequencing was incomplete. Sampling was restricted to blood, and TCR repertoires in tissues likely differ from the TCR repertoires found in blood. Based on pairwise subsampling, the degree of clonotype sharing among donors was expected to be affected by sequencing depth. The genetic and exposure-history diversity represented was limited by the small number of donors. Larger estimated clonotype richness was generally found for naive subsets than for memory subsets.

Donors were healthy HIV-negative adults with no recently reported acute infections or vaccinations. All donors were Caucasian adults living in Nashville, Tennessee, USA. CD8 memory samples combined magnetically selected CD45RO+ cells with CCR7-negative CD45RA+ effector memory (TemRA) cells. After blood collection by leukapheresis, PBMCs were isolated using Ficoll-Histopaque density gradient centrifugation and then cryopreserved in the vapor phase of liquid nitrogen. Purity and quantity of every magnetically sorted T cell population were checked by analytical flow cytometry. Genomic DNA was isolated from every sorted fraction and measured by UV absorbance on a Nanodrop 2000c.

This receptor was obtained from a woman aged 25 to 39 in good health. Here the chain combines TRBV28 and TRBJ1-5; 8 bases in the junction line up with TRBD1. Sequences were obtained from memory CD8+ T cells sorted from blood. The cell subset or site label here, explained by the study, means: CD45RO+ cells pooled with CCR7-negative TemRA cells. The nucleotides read TGTGCCAGCAGTTTATGGGGACAGGACCTTAGCAATCAGCCCCAGCATTTT. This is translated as CASSLWGQDLSNQPQHF. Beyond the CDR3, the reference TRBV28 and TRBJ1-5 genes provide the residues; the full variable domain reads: DVKVTQSSRYLVKRTGEKVFLECVQDMDHENMFWYRQDPGLGLRLIYFSYDVKMKEKGDIPEGYSVSREKKERFSLILESASTNQTSMYLCASSLWGQDLSNQPQHFGDGTRLSIL.